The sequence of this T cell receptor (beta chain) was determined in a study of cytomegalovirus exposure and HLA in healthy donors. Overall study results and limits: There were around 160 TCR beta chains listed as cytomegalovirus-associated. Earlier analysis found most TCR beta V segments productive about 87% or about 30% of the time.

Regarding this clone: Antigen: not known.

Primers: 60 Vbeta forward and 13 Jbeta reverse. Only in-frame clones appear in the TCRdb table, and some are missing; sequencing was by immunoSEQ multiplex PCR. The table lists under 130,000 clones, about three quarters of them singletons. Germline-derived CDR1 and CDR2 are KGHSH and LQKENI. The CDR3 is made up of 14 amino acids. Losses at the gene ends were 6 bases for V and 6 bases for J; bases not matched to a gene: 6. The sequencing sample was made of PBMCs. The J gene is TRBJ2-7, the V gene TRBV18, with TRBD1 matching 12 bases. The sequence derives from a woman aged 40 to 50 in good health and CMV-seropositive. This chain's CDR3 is CASSLGTGGVEQYF. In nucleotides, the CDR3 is TGTGCCAGCTCCCTAGGGACAGGGGGCGTCGAGCAGTACTTC.